One T cell receptor (beta chain) is described in this entry. This table comes from immunoSEQ multiplex PCR, and its TCRdb copy is limited to in-frame clones, with some not included. The sample comprises roughly 92,000 clones, over 80% of which are singletons, and 1.5% to 2% rests with the top ten. This CDR3 contains 14 residues. CDR1 is SEHNR and CDR2 is FQNEAQ in the germline V gene (reference sequence). V lost 4 bases, J lost 7 bases, and 16 bases lay in between. The sample comes from a study of T cells after somatic rescue of genetic block. The material sequenced was peripheral blood mononuclear cells (PBMCs). This sequence originates from a woman in her late teens or twenties. The rearrangement uses TRBV7-9 and TRBJ1-1; perhaps TRBD1 as D (6 bases). CDR3 DNA sequence: TGTGCCAGCAGCTGGAGGGACAACAGTTTTGAAGCTTTCTTT. It is translated as CASSWRDNSFEAFF.